Listed below are T cell receptor beta chains from one sample, sequenced in a study of blood T cell repertoires in COVID-19. The method was immunoSEQ multiplex PCR; TCRdb's version includes in-frame clones alone and lacks a portion of them. The data hold 80,000 or so clones, with approximately 86% observed a single time. Material for sequencing was peripheral blood. Every receptor here comes from a human donor in a cohort sampled during active COVID-19. Each CDR3 is given with its conserved first and last residue. The D gene is left open where the match is weak. Where a row states a size, it is once, few, many or the class of an expanded clone; other rows omit it.

D: -
size: -
J: TRBJ2-7
V: TRBV30
CDR3: CAWSGGGEQYF
DNA: TGTGCCTGGAGTGGAGGAGGCGAGCAGTACTTC

D: -
size: -
J: TRBJ2-1
V: TRBV9
CDR3: CASSDGTWDNEQFF
DNA: TGTGCCAGCAGCGACGGGACATGGGATAATGAGCAGTTCTTC

D: TRBD2
size: -
J: TRBJ2-5
V: TRBV2
CDR3: CASKRGGGQETQYF
DNA: TGTGCCAGCAAACGGGGGGGCGGACAAGAGACCCAGTACTTC

D: TRBD2
size: once
J: TRBJ2-1
V: TRBV18
CDR3: CASSPQQRGGYNEQFF
DNA: TGTGCCAGCTCACCACAGCAGCGGGGGGGGTACAATGAGCAGTTCTTC

D: TRBD2
size: -
J: TRBJ2-5
V: TRBV12-5
CDR3: CASGLAGVAGEETQYF
DNA: TGTGCTAGTGGTTTGGCAGGGGTAGCGGGAGAAGAGACCCAGTACTTC

D: -
size: once
J: TRBJ2-4
V: TRBV7-3
CDR3: CASSLMGTGVLYF
DNA: TGTGCCAGCAGCTTAATGGGGACGGGGGTTCTTTACTTC

D: -
size: -
J: TRBJ1-5
V: TRBV6-6
CDR3: CASSPSVGNLPQYQPQHF
DNA: TGTGCCAGCAGTCCGAGCGTAGGCAACCTGCCCCAATATCAGCCCCAGCATTTT

D: -
size: few
J: TRBJ2-7
V: TRBV5-6
CDR3: CASSFRSGESKYF
DNA: TGTGCCAGCAGCTTTCGTAGCGGAGAGTCAAAGTACTTC

D: TRBD2
size: -
J: TRBJ2-1
V: TRBV18
CDR3: CASSLGGGTYNEQFF
DNA: TGTGCCAGCTCACTGGGGGGGGGAACGTACAATGAGCAGTTCTTC

D: TRBD1
size: -
J: TRBJ1-1
V: TRBV9
CDR3: CASSVGQIPKTEAFF
DNA: TGTGCCAGCAGCGTGGGACAGATTCCGAAAACTGAAGCTTTCTTT

D: TRBD2
size: -
J: TRBJ2-5
V: TRBV15
CDR3: CATSPRTRSETQYF
DNA: TGTGCCACCAGCCCCCGGACTAGAAGTGAGACCCAGTACTTC

D: -
size: -
J: TRBJ1-2
V: TRBV28
CDR3: CASSLVELEYGYTF
DNA: TGTGCCAGCAGTTTAGTTGAGCTAGAGTATGGCTACACCTTC

D: -
size: -
J: TRBJ2-5
V: TRBV3-1/TRBV3-2
CDR3: CASSHPRGLGRETQYF
DNA: TGTGCCAGCAGCCACCCCAGGGGTCTCGGTCGGGAGACCCAGTACTTC

D: -
size: once
J: TRBJ2-1
V: TRBV2
CDR3: CASTSKEKVYNEQFF
DNA: TGTGCCAGCACTTCTAAGGAGAAGGTGTACAATGAGCAGTTCTTC

D: TRBD2
size: -
J: TRBJ2-7
V: TRBV6-5
CDR3: CASSPGLAGGYEQYF
DNA: TGTGCCAGCAGCCCGGGACTAGCGGGGGGCTACGAGCAGTACTTC

D: -
size: once
J: TRBJ2-7
V: TRBV5-1
CDR3: CASSLGVYDEQYF
DNA: TGCGCCAGCAGCCTAGGGGTTTACGACGAGCAGTACTTC

D: TRBD2
size: once
J: TRBJ2-7
V: TRBV6-6
CDR3: CASHLDSGIPEQYF
DNA: TGTGCCAGCCATCTGGATAGCGGGATCCCCGAGCAGTACTTC

D: TRBD2
size: -
J: TRBJ2-1
V: TRBV4-1
CDR3: CASSPPVIAGGAWYNEQFF
DNA: TGCGCCAGCAGCCCCCCTGTCATAGCGGGGGGGGCTTGGTACAATGAGCAGTTCTTC

D: TRBD2
size: -
J: TRBJ2-1
V: TRBV28
CDR3: CASSLGGWTSRSEQFF
DNA: TGTGCCAGCAGTTTAGGCGGGTGGACTAGCCGGAGTGAGCAGTTCTTC

D: TRBD2
size: -
J: TRBJ2-5
V: TRBV7-2
CDR3: CASSLGGLAGETQYF
DNA: TGTGCCAGCAGCTTAGGAGGACTAGCTGGGGAGACCCAGTACTTC

D: -
size: once
J: TRBJ1-5
V: TRBV28
CDR3: CASSPTIRGSQPQHF
DNA: TGTGCCAGCAGTCCGACTATTCGGGGAAGCCAGCCCCAGCATTTT

D: -
size: -
J: TRBJ2-2
V: TRBV7-9
CDR3: CASSPSRRSNTGELFF
DNA: TGTGCCAGCAGCCCCTCCAGGCGTTCGAACACCGGGGAGCTGTTTTTT

D: -
size: -
J: TRBJ1-3
V: TRBV14
CDR3: CASSQDRGGEHGNTIYF
DNA: TGTGCCAGCAGCCAAGATCGGGGGGGCGAGCATGGAAACACCATATATTTT

D: -
size: -
J: TRBJ2-7
V: TRBV28
CDR3: CASTNRREQYF
DNA: TGTGCCAGCACCAATCGGAGGGAGCAGTACTTC

D: -
size: -
J: TRBJ2-7
V: TRBV7-9
CDR3: CASSSQGEDYF
DNA: TGTGCCAGCAGCTCACAGGGAGAGGATTACTTC

D: -
size: -
J: TRBJ1-2
V: TRBV10-2
CDR3: CASSESIEYGYTF
DNA: TGCGCCAGCAGTGAGTCGATAGAGTATGGCTACACCTTC

D: -
size: -
J: TRBJ1-1
V: TRBV6-6
CDR3: CASRLTDTEAFF
DNA: TGTGCCAGCAGACTCACGGACACTGAAGCTTTCTTT

D: -
size: -
J: TRBJ2-1
V: TRBV2
CDR3: CASLGYGAASSYNEQFF
DNA: TGTGCCAGCCTCGGTTATGGGGCAGCGAGCTCCTACAATGAGCAGTTCTTC

D: -
size: once
J: TRBJ2-3
V: TRBV29-1
CDR3: CSVEEGPGLSQYF
DNA: TGCAGCGTTGAAGAGGGGCCAGGTCTGTCGCAGTATTTT

D: -
size: -
J: TRBJ2-7
V: TRBV20-1
CDR3: CSARDSLEQYF
DNA: TGCAGTGCTAGAGATTCGTTGGAGCAGTACTTC

D: -
size: -
J: TRBJ2-3
V: TRBV6-1
CDR3: CASSALRIYGTDTQYF
DNA: TGTGCCAGCAGTGCCTTACGAATCTACGGCACAGATACGCAGTATTTT

D: TRBD1
size: -
J: TRBJ1-6
V: TRBV19
CDR3: CASSAAGTGTSPLHF
DNA: TGTGCCAGTAGTGCCGCCGGGACAGGGACCTCACCCCTCCACTTT

D: -
size: -
J: TRBJ2-1
V: TRBV11-2
CDR3: CASSPGTRTRQFF
DNA: TGTGCCAGCAGCCCTGGTACGAGGACAAGGCAGTTCTTC

D: -
size: -
J: TRBJ2-1
V: TRBV11-2
CDR3: CASIQGPQLQSSYNEQFF
DNA: TGTGCCAGCATCCAGGGGCCCCAGCTGCAGAGCTCCTACAATGAGCAGTTCTTC

D: -
size: -
J: TRBJ2-7
V: TRBV6-2/TRBV6-3
CDR3: CASSAVAGIYEQYF
DNA: TGTGCCAGCAGTGCAGTAGCTGGAATCTACGAGCAGTACTTC

D: -
size: -
J: TRBJ1-2
V: TRBV27
CDR3: CASRQTGVYGYTF
DNA: TGTGCCAGCAGACAGACAGGCGTCTATGGCTACACCTTC

D: TRBD2
size: -
J: TRBJ2-3
V: TRBV9
CDR3: CASSPRLASTDTQYF
DNA: TGTGCCAGCAGCCCCCGACTAGCGAGCACAGATACGCAGTATTTT

D: TRBD1
size: -
J: TRBJ1-1
V: TRBV7-3
CDR3: CASSLGQGAITEAFF
DNA: TGTGCCAGCAGCTTAGGACAGGGGGCGATCACTGAAGCTTTCTTT

D: -
size: -
J: TRBJ2-3
V: TRBV11-2
CDR3: CASTSLPSKRGTDTQYF
DNA: TGTGCCAGCACCTCCCTCCCGTCGAAGCGGGGCACAGATACGCAGTATTTT

D: -
size: -
J: TRBJ2-7
V: TRBV5-1
CDR3: CASSLGGGDAEQYF
DNA: TGCGCCAGCAGCTTGGGAGGCGGGGACGCCGAGCAGTACTTC

D: TRBD1
size: -
J: TRBJ2-3
V: TRBV28
CDR3: CASSLSGTGDTDTQYF
DNA: TGTGCCAGCAGTTTATCCGGGACAGGCGACACAGATACGCAGTATTTT

D: TRBD1
size: -
J: TRBJ1-2
V: TRBV5-4
CDR3: CASSLELGQGGVGYTF
DNA: TGTGCCAGCAGCTTGGAACTGGGACAGGGGGGCGTTGGCTACACCTTC

D: -
size: -
J: TRBJ1-4
V: TRBV2
CDR3: CASETGIGGTNEKLFF
DNA: TGTGCCAGCGAAACAGGGATTGGAGGAACTAATGAAAAACTGTTTTTT

D: TRBD1
size: -
J: TRBJ1-4
V: TRBV11-3
CDR3: CASSPRVTGKGEKLFF
DNA: TGTGCCAGCAGCCCGCGGGTGACAGGGAAGGGTGAAAAACTGTTTTTT

D: -
size: -
J: TRBJ2-5
V: TRBV15
CDR3: CATSRDQETQYF
DNA: TGTGCCACCAGCAGAGATCAGGAGACCCAGTACTTC

D: -
size: -
J: TRBJ1-4
V: TRBV4-2
CDR3: CASSQVDSVNEKLFF
DNA: TGTGCCAGCAGCCAAGTGGACAGCGTTAATGAAAAACTGTTTTTT

D: TRBD1
size: -
J: TRBJ2-1
V: TRBV9
CDR3: CASSPQGQGSYNEQFF
DNA: TGTGCCAGCAGCCCCCAGGGACAGGGTTCCTACAATGAGCAGTTCTTC

D: -
size: -
J: TRBJ1-1
V: TRBV7-9
CDR3: CASSRPGGGEAFF
DNA: TGTGCCAGCAGCAGGCCCGGGGGTGGTGAAGCTTTCTTT

D: -
size: -
J: TRBJ2-7
V: TRBV25-1
CDR3: CASSEGRHEQYF
DNA: TGTGCCAGCAGTGAAGGGAGACACGAGCAGTACTTC

D: -
size: few
J: TRBJ2-7
V: TRBV7-8
CDR3: CASSLDLLEQYF
DNA: TGTGCCAGCAGCTTAGATCTACTCGAGCAGTACTTC

D: TRBD2
size: few
J: TRBJ2-2
V: TRBV30
CDR3: CARFEGTSGGAATGELFF
DNA: TGTGCCCGGTTCGAGGGGACTAGCGGGGGAGCCGCCACCGGGGAGCTGTTTTTT